The 4 T cell receptor beta chains given below trace back to one sample, sequenced in a study of blood T cell repertoires in COVID-19. Profiling relied on immunoSEQ multiplex PCR, and the TCRdb table lists in-frame clones only, not all of them. The data show around 380,000 clones, more than 70% seen once. The source material was PBMCs or T cells enriched from blood (not recorded which). These receptors originate from a man aged 25-45 years who had recovered from COVID-19.

This chain uses TRBV7-9 with TRBJ2-1; perhaps TRBD1 as D (5 bases). Germline V gene lookup returns CDR1 SEHNR and CDR2 FQNEAQ (reference sequence). The CDR3 extends over 14 amino acids. V was pared by 1 base and J by 7 bases, with 11 bases between. The CDR3 here is CASSLEVQGNEQFF. For the CDR3, the DNA is TGTGCCAGCAGCTTAGAGGTCCAGGGTAATGAGCAGTTCTTC.

In the case of this clone: The same CDR3 can be traced to other DNA sequences in this sample. This chain joins TRBV12-3 or TRBV12-4 and TRBJ1-1; D not certain. There are 12 residues in the CDR3. Trimming removed 3 bases at V and 5 bases at J, with 7 bases between. The CDR3 DNA sequence: TGTGCCAGCAGTTTTACGGGAACTGAAGCTTTCTTT. Amino acid sequence: CASSFTGTEAFF.

This chain uses TRBV27 with TRBJ1-4, with D uncertain. Trimming pared 5 bases from V and 8 bases from J, leaving 12 bases between. This CDR3 is 13 amino acids long. The germline CDR1 and CDR2 sequences are MNHEY and SMNVEV (reference sequence). CDR3 coding DNA: TGTGCCAGCAGTCAATACATTTCCGAAAAACTGTTTTTT. This encodes CASSQYISEKLFF. The whole variable domain, filled in from reference TRBV27 and TRBJ1-4, reads EAQVTQNPRYLITVTGKKLTVTCSQNMNHEYMSWYRQDPGLGLRQIYYSMNVEVTDKGDVPEGYKVSRKEKRNFPLILESPSPNQTSLYFCASSQYISEKLFFGSGTQLSVL.

The V call is TRBV6-2 or TRBV6-3, the J call TRBJ2-1, with D possibly TRBD1 on 6 matching bases. Germline V gives CDR1 MNHEY, CDR2 SVGEGT. The V end lost 0 bases, the J end lost 8 bases, and 20 bases lay between the germline ends. The CDR3 consists of 17 residues. CDR3 in amino acids: CASSYSNLVGARDEQFF. The CDR3 DNA reads TGTGCCAGCAGTTACTCGAATCTGGTGGGGGCACGCGATGAGCAGTTCTTC.